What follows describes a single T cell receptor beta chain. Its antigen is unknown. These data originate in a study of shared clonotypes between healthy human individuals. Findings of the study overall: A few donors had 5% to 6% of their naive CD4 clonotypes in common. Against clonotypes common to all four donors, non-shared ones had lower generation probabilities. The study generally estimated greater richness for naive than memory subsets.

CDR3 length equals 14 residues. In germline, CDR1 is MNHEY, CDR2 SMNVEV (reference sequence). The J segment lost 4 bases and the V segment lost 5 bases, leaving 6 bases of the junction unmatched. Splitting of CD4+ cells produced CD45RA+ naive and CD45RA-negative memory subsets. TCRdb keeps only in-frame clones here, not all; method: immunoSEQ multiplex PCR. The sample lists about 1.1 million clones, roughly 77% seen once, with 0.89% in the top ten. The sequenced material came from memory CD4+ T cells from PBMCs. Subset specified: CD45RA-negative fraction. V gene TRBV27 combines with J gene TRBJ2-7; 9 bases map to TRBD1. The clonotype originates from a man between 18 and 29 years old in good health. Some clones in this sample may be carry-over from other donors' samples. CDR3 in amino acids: CASSPKDRGYEQYF. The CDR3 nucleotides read TGTGCCAGCAGTCCAAAGGACAGGGGTTACGAGCAGTACTTC.